Shown below are 14 T cell receptor beta chains from a single sample sequenced in a study of T cells in narcolepsy. Repertoires were generated with immunoSEQ multiplex PCR, while TCRdb's copy carries only in-frame clones and drops some. The table records tens of thousands of clones, 85% of them present only once. Sample: CD45RA- memory CD4+ T cells from PBMCs. These receptors all stem from a human donor with narcolepsy.

The chain employs TRBV29-1 and TRBJ2-7, with D perhaps matching TRBD1 (6 bases). Trimming shortened V by 6 bases and J by 5 bases, and 17 bases separated the two germline ends. The CDR3 contains 13 residues. Germline V lookup: CDR1 SQVTM, CDR2 ANQGSEA. DNA for the CDR3: TGCAGCGTACAAACGACAGGACTCCACGAGCAGTACTTC. This gives the protein CSVQTTGLHEQYF.

This clone was found a few times. The chain links TRBV4-1 to TRBJ1-6; 9 bases fit TRBD1. This CDR3 has 20 amino acids. CDR1 MGHRA and CDR2 YSYEKL come from the germline V gene. The J segment lost 0 bases and the V segment lost 5 bases, leaving 14 bases of the junction unmatched. The CDR3 sequence is CASSSCRDRALSSYNSPLHF. The CDR3 region has the DNA TGCGCCAGCAGCTCTTGCCGGGACAGGGCCCTAAGCTCCTATAATTCACCCCTCCACTTT.

V usage is TRBV7-2 and J usage is TRBJ1-5; TRBD1 agrees at 7 bases. The V gene's germline CDR1 is SGHTA and CDR2 FQGNSA. CDR3 size: 14 residues. Trimming removed 3 bases from V and 5 bases from J; junction bases left unmatched: 4. CDR3 sequence: CASSFDREYQPQHF. The CDR3 DNA reads as TGTGCCAGCAGCTTCGACAGGGAATATCAGCCCCAGCATTTT.

The chain has TRBV27 and TRBJ2-7, with 10 bases lining up with TRBD2. This CDR3 comprises 17 residues. The V gene's germline CDR1 is MNHEY and CDR2 SMNVEV (reference sequence). Losses at the gene ends were 6 bases for V and 0 bases for J; bases not matched to a gene: 11. CDR3 loop: CASSPGTSAVSSYEQYF. The CDR3 nucleotides read TGTGCCAGCAGCCCCGGGACTAGCGCAGTAAGCTCCTACGAGCAGTACTTC.

The gene calls are TRBV12-2 and TRBJ1-2. TRBV12-2 is described as a pseudogene. The CDR3 contains 14 residues. The CDR3 reads CASRLREAGYGYTF. The CDR3, as DNA: TGTGCAAGTCGCCTTAGAGAGGCCGGCTATGGCTACACCTTC.

This chain uses TRBV5-1 with TRBJ2-3, with 11 bases fitting TRBD2. The V segment lost 4 bases and the J segment 4 bases; nucleotides outside the gene matches: 5. The CDR3 loop spans 15 amino acids. The germline gives CDR1 SGHRS, CDR2 YFSETQ. The CDR3 reads CASSQTSGISDTQYF. In nucleotides, the CDR3 is TGCGCCAGCAGCCAGACTAGCGGGATCTCAGATACGCAGTATTTT. Variable domain in full (rest from reference TRBV5-1 and TRBJ2-3): KAGVTQTPRYLIKTRGQQVTLSCSPISGHRSVSWYQQTPGQGLQFLFEYFSETQRNKGNFPGRFSGRQFSNSRSEMNVSTLELGDSALYLCASSQTSGISDTQYFGPGTRLTVL.

The chain carries TRBV25-1 and TRBJ2-3; 12 bases line up with TRBD2. There are 17 residues in the CDR3. CDR1 and CDR2 (germline): MGHDK, SYGVNS. The V and J ends lost 6 bases and 4 bases, in that order; junction bases with no gene match: 11. CDR3 loop: CASRESTSGRTADTQYF. In nucleotides, the CDR3 is TGTGCCAGCAGGGAAAGCACTAGCGGGAGGACCGCAGATACGCAGTATTTT.

Only one count was recorded for this clone. The chain recombines TRBV27 with TRBJ1-2; D possibly corresponds to TRBD1 (6 bases). The CDR3 sequence is 15 residues long. Germline CDR1 reads MNHEY; CDR2 reads SMNVEV (reference sequence). Trimming cost V 4 bases and J 6 bases, with 18 bases left between them. The chain's CDR3 is CASSSGGQPGNGYTF. CDR3 coding DNA: TGTGCCAGCAGTTCTGGTGGACAGCCTGGGAATGGCTACACCTTC.

The chain employs TRBV2 and TRBJ1-2; TRBD1 aligns across 9 bases. With V trimmed by 5 bases and J by 4 bases, 5 bases remained unmatched. CDR1 and CDR2 (germline): SNHLY, FYNNEI. This CDR3 has 14 amino acids. In nucleotides, the CDR3 is TGTGCCAGCAGTTATAGGGACAGGGCCTATGGCTACACCTTC. Amino acid sequence: CASSYRDRAYGYTF.

The CDR3 sequence: CASSQDRSTDTQYF. The CDR3 region has the DNA TGTGCCAGCAGCCAGGACAGGAGCACAGATACGCAGTATTTT. The V call is TRBV7-9, the J call TRBJ2-3; TRBD1 matches 7 bases. V shed 5 bases and J 0 bases; nucleotides not matched to a gene: 2. The CDR3 is 14 residues long. Germline-derived CDR1 and CDR2 are SEHNR and FQNEAQ (reference sequence). The entire variable domain, with the rest obtained from reference TRBV7-9 and TRBJ2-3, is as follows: DTGVSQNPRHKITKRGQNVTFRCDPISEHNRLYWYRQTLGQGPEFLTYFQNEAQLEKSRLLSDRFSAERPKGSFSTLEIQRTEQGDSAMYLCASSQDRSTDTQYFGPGTRLTVL.

V is TRBV30 and J is TRBJ1-2, with D perhaps TRBD1 (5 bases). V was shortened by 7 bases and J by 7 bases, with 13 bases between the two germline ends. This CDR3 spans 11 amino acids. Germline loops: CDR1 GTSNPN, CDR2 SVGIG (reference sequence). The CDR3 protein is CASSAGVGYTF. CDR3 coding DNA: TGTGCCTCCTCTGCGGGGGTTGGCTACACCTTC.

The rearrangement joins TRBV11-2 to TRBJ2-5; 12 nucleotides line up with TRBD2. Germline V gene sequence: CDR1 SGHAT, CDR2 FQNNGV. The ends lost 1 base at V and 4 bases at J; junction bases unmatched: 4. The CDR3 has 16 amino acids. CDR3 loop: CASSLGLAGVVETQYF. The CDR3 nucleotides are TGTGCCAGCAGCTTAGGACTAGCGGGAGTAGTAGAGACCCAGTACTTC.

V is TRBV19 and J is TRBJ2-4; D remains unclear. V lost 2 bases, J lost 5 bases, and 13 bases lay in between. This CDR3 contains 15 residues. The germline V gene encodes CDR1 LNHDA and CDR2 SQIVND (reference sequence). The CDR3 region has the DNA TGTGCCAGTAGTATAACCACCGGGTCACAAAACATTCAGTACTTC. This sequence encodes CASSITTGSQNIQYF.

J is TRBJ2-7 and V is TRBV5-1; 11 positions match TRBD2. CDR3 length: 17 residues. V shed 4 bases, J shed 1 base, and the junction held 10 bases outside the gene matches. The V gene's germline CDR1 is SGHRS and CDR2 YFSETQ. CDR3 in amino acids: CASSPWGLAGGSYEQYF. The CDR3 nucleotides are TGCGCCAGCAGCCCGTGGGGGCTAGCGGGGGGTTCCTACGAGCAGTACTTC.